Following are 20 T cell receptor beta chains from one sample sequenced in a study of blood T cell repertoires in COVID-19. Sequencing was performed with immunoSEQ multiplex PCR; in TCRdb, only in-frame clones are kept and a portion is missing. The sample lists some 300,000 clones; approximately 86% were seen once. The specimen sequenced was peripheral blood. The receptors here all came from a woman between 45 and 60 years old with active or convalescent COVID-19.

This rearrangement joins TRBV7-9 to TRBJ2-1; D not certain. Trimming left V 2 bases short and J 9 bases short, with 14 bases between. Germline loops: CDR1 SEHNR, CDR2 FQNEAQ (reference sequence). The CDR3 is 14 residues long. Here the CDR3 reads CASSLLVRSLEQFF. The CDR3 DNA reads TGTGCCAGCAGCTTATTAGTGCGGTCCCTTGAGCAGTTCTTC.

This rearrangement joins TRBV27 to TRBJ1-2, with D possibly being TRBD1 (5 bases). The V gene's germline CDR1 is MNHEY and CDR2 SMNVEV (reference sequence). This CDR3 spans 15 amino acids. Trimming shortened V by 2 bases and J by 5 bases, and 15 bases separated the two germline ends. CDR3 coding DNA: TGTGCCAGCAGTTTAGGACACCGGGCCCTTTATGGCTACACCTTC. Protein: CASSLGHRALYGYTF.

The chain has TRBV19 and TRBJ1-2; 9 nucleotides match TRBD1. This CDR3 is built from 13 residues. Per germline, CDR1 LNHDA and CDR2 SQIVND (reference sequence). V lost 6 bases, J lost 7 bases, and 6 bases stayed unmatched. The CDR3 nucleotides are TGTGCCAGTAGCGCTGACAGGGGGACTGGCTACACCTTC. Amino acid sequence: CASSADRGTGYTF.

V gene TRBV18 combines with J gene TRBJ1-1, with D unresolved. Germline CDR1 is KGHSH and CDR2 is LQKENI. Trimming removed 3 bases from V and 1 base from J, with 12 bases in between. This CDR3 is built from 15 residues. The CDR3 sequence: CASSPAAEPNTEAFF. Written as DNA, the CDR3 is TGTGCCAGCTCACCCGCGGCGGAACCGAACACTGAAGCTTTCTTT.

The chain combines TRBV2 with TRBJ2-1; 13 bases map to TRBD2. Germline V lookup: CDR1 SNHLY, CDR2 FYNNEI. The junction had 8 bases not matched to a gene; V was cut back by 6 bases and J by 6 bases. This CDR3 is 16 amino acids long. The CDR3 is CASRLAGGVVSNEQFF. CDR3 coding DNA: TGTGCCAGCAGACTAGCGGGAGGGGTCGTGTCCAATGAGCAGTTCTTC.

This sequence joins TRBV18 and TRBJ1-2, with D hard to call. Germline assignment: CDR1 KGHSH and CDR2 LQKENI. Trimming removed 3 bases from V and 0 bases from J, with 5 bases in between. The CDR3 runs to 13 residues. CDR3 amino acids: CASSPGANYGYTF. The CDR3 coding sequence is TGTGCCAGCTCACCGGGAGCTAACTATGGCTACACCTTC.

The rearrangement joins TRBV10-1 to TRBJ1-1, with TRBD1 matching over 8 bases. This CDR3 region has 13 residues. Trimming at V came to 3 bases and at J to 7 bases, leaving 4 bases not matched to a gene. Germline CDR1 and CDR2: WNHNN and SYGVQD (reference sequence). The CDR3 region is CASSDNGQGEAFF. The CDR3 DNA reads as TGCGCCAGCAGTGACAACGGACAGGGTGAAGCTTTCTTT.

Of note for this clone: Germline and junction disagree at one end, which may indicate a read error. This rearrangement joins TRBV29-1 to TRBJ2-5; TRBD1 matches at 8 bases. The CDR3 covers 8 residues. From germline, CDR1 is SQVTM and CDR2 ANQGSEA. The CDR3 sequence: CKTDREDF. DNA for the CDR3: TGCAAGACGGACAGGGAGGACTTC.

The chain links TRBV24-1 to TRBJ2-1, with D possibly being TRBD2 (5 bases). The CDR3 totals 12 residues. The germline V gene encodes CDR1 KGHDR and CDR2 SFDVKD. DNA for the CDR3: TGTGCTAGCTCCCTCAGCGCGGGTGAGCAGTTCTTC. Residues: CASSLSAGEQFF.

The genes are TRBV5-6 and TRBJ2-1; 13 positions agree with TRBD2. The CDR3 contains 18 residues. CDR1 is SGHDT, CDR2 YYEEEE, per germline. The V and J ends lost 4 bases and 5 bases, in that order; junction bases with no gene match: 12. The DNA for the CDR3 is TGTGCCAGCAGCACCCCAGGACTAGCGGGAGAGCCAGACAATGAGCAGTTCTTC. It translates to CASSTPGLAGEPDNEQFF.

This clone appeared once. V and J are TRBV9 and TRBJ2-3; the D gene is possibly TRBD1 (5 bases). The CDR3 runs 13 residues. Trimming took 7 bases from V and 0 from J, leaving 9 bases between them. Looked up from germline, CDR1 is SGDLS and CDR2 is YYNGEE. Here the CDR3 reads CASRSGSTDTQYF. The CDR3 region has the DNA TGTGCCAGCCGATCAGGGAGCACAGATACGCAGTATTTT.

The chain recombines TRBV27 with TRBJ2-7; TRBD2 matches 12 bases. With V trimmed by 2 bases and J by 6 bases, 8 bases remained unmatched. The CDR3 totals 16 residues. CDR1 is MNHEY and CDR2 is SMNVEV in the germline V gene (reference sequence). As DNA, the CDR3 is TGTGCCAGCAGTTTACGATCACTAGCGGGAGGTGCCGAGCAGTACTTC. Amino acids: CASSLRSLAGGAEQYF.

This chain connects TRBV11-3 to TRBJ2-1; 7 bases fit TRBD1. V lost 1 base and J lost 4; bases outside the gene matches: 16. CDR1 and CDR2 from the germline V gene are SGHNT and YENEEA. This CDR3 spans 19 amino acids. The CDR3 sequence is CASSLARDSGMTGYNEQFF. The CDR3 nucleotides are TGTGCCAGCAGCTTAGCCCGGGACAGCGGAATGACGGGGTACAATGAGCAGTTCTTC.

V and J are TRBV30 and TRBJ2-7; a weak D match, TRBD2 (6 bases). The germline V gene has CDR1 GTSNPN and CDR2 SVGIG (reference sequence). The V end was cut by 4 bases, the J end by 1 base, with 14 bases between. CDR3 length: 14 amino acids. The CDR3 nucleotides are TGTGCCTGGAACCGGGACTGGGTGTCCTACGAGCAGTACTTC. Translating it yields CAWNRDWVSYEQYF.

The chain carries TRBV6-5 and TRBJ2-1; 7 positions agree with TRBD2. The CDR3 loop spans 15 amino acids. The V gene end was trimmed by 9 bases and the J gene end by 3 bases; junction bases not matched to a gene: 11. CDR1 is MNHEY and CDR2 is SVGAGI in the germline V gene. CDR3 DNA: TGTGCCAGGAGAGACTCGGGACTACACTACAATGAGCAGTTCTTC. It yields the protein CARRDSGLHYNEQFF.

The rearrangement links TRBV12-3 or TRBV12-4 to TRBJ2-5, with TRBD1 matching 7 bases. V lost 6 bases, J lost 5 bases, and 6 bases stayed unmatched. This CDR3 contains 13 residues. The CDR3 DNA sequence: TGTGCCAGCAGAAAAACAGGGGTGGAGACCCAGTACTTC. Residues: CASRKTGVETQYF.

The chain's CDR3 is CASSRWRVEQYF. The CDR3 DNA reads TGTGCCAGCAGCCGATGGCGGGTCGAGCAGTACTTC. This chain connects TRBV11-2 to TRBJ2-7; tentative D call: TRBD2 (5 bases). The CDR3 has 12 residues. The V end lost 5 bases, the J end lost 6 bases, and 11 bases lay between the germline ends. Germline V CDR1 and CDR2: SGHAT, FQNNGV.

The chain carries TRBV6-5 and TRBJ1-1; 8 bases map to TRBD1. The germline CDR1 and CDR2 sequences are MNHEY and SVGAGI. The CDR3 extends over 12 amino acids. J gave up 10 bases and V 5 bases, and 6 bases lay outside the gene matches. CDR3 nucleotides: TGTGCCAGCAGTCAGACAGGGGCGGGAGCTTTCTTT. It codes for CASSQTGAGAFF.

This chain's CDR3 is CSVVIPKREGRETQYF. The CDR3 DNA sequence: TGCAGCGTTGTAATCCCCAAGCGGGAGGGCCGAGAGACCCAGTACTTC. V gene TRBV29-1 combines with J gene TRBJ2-5; 10 bases match TRBD2. Germline CDR1 and CDR2: SQVTM and ANQGSEA. This CDR3 is 16 amino acids long. V shed 4 bases and J 4 bases; nucleotides not matched to a gene: 12.

This chain links TRBV7-2 with TRBJ2-1, with 8 bases lining up with TRBD2. The CDR3 has 14 residues. Germline assignment: CDR1 SGHTA and CDR2 FQGNSA. V shed 0 bases and J 8 bases; nucleotides not matched to a gene: 3. CDR3 amino acids: CASSLASGTHEQFF. In DNA form, the CDR3 reads TGTGCCAGCAGCTTAGCTAGCGGGACACATGAGCAGTTCTTC.